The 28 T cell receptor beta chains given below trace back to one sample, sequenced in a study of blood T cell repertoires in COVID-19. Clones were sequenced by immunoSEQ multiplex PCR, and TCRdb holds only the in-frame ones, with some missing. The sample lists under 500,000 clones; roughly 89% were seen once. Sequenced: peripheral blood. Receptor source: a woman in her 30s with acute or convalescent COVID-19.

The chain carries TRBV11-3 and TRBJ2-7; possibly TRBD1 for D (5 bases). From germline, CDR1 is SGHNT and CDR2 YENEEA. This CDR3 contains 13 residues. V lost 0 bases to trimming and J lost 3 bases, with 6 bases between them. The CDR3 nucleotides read TGTGCCAGCAGCTTAGACAGGGACTACGAGCAGTACTTC. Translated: CASSLDRDYEQYF.

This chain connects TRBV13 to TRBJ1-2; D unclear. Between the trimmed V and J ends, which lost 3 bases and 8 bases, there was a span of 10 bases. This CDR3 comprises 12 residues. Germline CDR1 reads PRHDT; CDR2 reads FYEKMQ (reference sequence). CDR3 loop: CASSFSRVGYTF. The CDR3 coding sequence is TGTGCCAGCAGCTTCTCCCGGGTGGGCTACACCTTC.

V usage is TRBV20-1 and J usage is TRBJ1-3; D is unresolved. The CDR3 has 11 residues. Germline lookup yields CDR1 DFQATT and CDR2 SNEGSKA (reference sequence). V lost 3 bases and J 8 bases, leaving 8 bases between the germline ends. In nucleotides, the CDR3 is TGCAGTGCTAGTGTGGGCGACACCATATATTTT. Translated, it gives CSASVGDTIYF.

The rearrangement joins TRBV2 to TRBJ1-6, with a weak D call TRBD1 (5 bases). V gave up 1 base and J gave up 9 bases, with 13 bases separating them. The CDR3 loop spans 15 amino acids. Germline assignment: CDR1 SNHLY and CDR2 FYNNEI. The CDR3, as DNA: TGTGCCAGCAGTGAAGGGACATCTGTCATTTCACCCCTCCACTTT. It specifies CASSEGTSVISPLHF.

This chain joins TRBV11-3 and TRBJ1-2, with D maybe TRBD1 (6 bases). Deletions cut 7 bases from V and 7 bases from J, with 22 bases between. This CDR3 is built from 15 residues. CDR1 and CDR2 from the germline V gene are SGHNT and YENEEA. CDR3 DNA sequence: TGTGCCAGCACCCTTTGGGGGGGGCCCTGGAGTGGCTACACCTTC. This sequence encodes CASTLWGGPWSGYTF.

The DNA of the CDR3 is TGCAGCGTTGAAGATCTCCCAGGCTACGAGCAGTACTTC. It yields the protein CSVEDLPGYEQYF. The chain has TRBV29-1 and TRBJ2-7; no reliable D call. Germline CDR1 reads SQVTM; CDR2 reads ANQGSEA. V lost 0 bases and J 3 bases, leaving 9 bases between the germline ends. The CDR3 totals 13 residues.

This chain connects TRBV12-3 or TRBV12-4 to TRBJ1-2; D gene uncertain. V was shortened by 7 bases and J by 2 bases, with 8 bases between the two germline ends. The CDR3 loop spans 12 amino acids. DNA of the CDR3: TGTGCCAGCACTACTCAAAACTATGGCTACACCTTC. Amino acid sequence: CASTTQNYGYTF.

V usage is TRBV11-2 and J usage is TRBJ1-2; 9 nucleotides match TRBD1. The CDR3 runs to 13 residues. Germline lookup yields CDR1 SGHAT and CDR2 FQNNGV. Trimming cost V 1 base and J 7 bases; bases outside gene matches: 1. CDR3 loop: CASSLGGQGGYTF. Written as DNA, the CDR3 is TGTGCCAGCAGCTTAGGGGGACAGGGTGGCTACACCTTC.

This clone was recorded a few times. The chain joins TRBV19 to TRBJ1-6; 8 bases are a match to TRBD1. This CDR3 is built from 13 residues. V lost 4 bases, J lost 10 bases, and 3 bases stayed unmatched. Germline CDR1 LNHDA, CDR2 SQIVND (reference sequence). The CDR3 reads CASSTTGVSPLHF. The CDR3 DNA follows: TGTGCCAGTAGTACGACAGGGGTGTCACCCCTCCACTTT.

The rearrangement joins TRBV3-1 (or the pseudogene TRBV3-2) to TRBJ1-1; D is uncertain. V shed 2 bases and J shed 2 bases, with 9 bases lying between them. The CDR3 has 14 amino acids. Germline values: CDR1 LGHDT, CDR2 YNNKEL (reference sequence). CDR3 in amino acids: CASSQSHTNTEAFF. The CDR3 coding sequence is TGTGCCAGCAGCCAATCCCATACTAACACTGAAGCTTTCTTT.

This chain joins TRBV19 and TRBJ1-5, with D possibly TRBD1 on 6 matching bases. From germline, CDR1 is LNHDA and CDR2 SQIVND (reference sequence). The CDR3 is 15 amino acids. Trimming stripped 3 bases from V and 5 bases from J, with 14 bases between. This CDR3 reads CASSIGDNHYQPQHF. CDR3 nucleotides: TGTGCCAGTAGTATCGGGGACAACCACTATCAGCCCCAGCATTTT.

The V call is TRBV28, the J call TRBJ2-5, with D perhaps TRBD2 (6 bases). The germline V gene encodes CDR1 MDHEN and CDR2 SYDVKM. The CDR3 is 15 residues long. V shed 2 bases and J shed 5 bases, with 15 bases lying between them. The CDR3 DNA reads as TGTGCCAGCAGTTTACTTAGAGCGGGCGGCGAGACCCAGTACTTC. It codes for CASSLLRAGGETQYF.

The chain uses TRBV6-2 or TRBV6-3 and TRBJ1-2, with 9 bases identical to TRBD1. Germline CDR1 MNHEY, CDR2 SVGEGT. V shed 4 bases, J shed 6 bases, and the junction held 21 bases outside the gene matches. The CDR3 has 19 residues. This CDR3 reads CASSSGPSGTGWTMDGYTF. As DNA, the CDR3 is TGTGCCAGCAGTTCCGGGCCCAGCGGGACAGGGTGGACCATGGATGGCTACACCTTC.

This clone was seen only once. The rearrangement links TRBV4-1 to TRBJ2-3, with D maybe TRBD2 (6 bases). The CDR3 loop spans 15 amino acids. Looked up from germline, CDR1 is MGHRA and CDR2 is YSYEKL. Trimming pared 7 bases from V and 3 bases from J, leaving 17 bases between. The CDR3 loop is CASTIGDLPTDTQYF. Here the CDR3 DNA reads TGCGCCAGCACTATCGGGGACTTGCCAACAGATACGCAGTATTTT.

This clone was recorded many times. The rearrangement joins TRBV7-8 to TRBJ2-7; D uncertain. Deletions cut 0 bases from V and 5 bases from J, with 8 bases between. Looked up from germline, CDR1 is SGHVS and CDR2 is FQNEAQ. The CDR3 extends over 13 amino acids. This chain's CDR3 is CASSLAQVNEQYF. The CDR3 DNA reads TGTGCCAGCAGCTTAGCCCAGGTAAACGAGCAGTACTTC.

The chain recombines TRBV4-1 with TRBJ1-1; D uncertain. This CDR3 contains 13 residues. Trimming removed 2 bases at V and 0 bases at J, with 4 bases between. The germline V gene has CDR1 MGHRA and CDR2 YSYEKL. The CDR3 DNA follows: TGCGCCAGCAGCCAACACATGAACACTGAAGCTTTCTTT. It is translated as CASSQHMNTEAFF.

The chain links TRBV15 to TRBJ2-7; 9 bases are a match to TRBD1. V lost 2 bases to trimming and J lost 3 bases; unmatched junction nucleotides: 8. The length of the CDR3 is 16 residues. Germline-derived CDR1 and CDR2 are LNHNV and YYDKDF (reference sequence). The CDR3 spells CATSRSQDRGHYEQYF. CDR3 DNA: TGTGCCACCAGCAGATCCCAGGACAGGGGCCACTACGAGCAGTACTTC. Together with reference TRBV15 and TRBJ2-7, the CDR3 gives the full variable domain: DAMVIQNPRYQVTQFGKPVTLSCSQTLNHNVMYWYQQKSSQAPKLLFHYYDKDFNNEADTPDNFQSRRPNTSFCFLDIRSPGLGDTAMYLCATSRSQDRGHYEQYFGPGTRLTVT.

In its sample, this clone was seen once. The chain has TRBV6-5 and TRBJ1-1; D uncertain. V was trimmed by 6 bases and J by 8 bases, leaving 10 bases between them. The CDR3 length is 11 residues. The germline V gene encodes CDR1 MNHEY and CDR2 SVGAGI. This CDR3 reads CASRRNEEAFF. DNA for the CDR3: TGTGCCAGCAGGAGAAACGAAGAAGCTTTCTTT.

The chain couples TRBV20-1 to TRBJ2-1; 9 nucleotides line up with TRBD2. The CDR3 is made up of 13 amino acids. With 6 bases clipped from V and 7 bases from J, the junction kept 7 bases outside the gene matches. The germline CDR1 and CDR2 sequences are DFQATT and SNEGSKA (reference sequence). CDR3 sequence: CSASGLAWNEQFF. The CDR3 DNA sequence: TGCAGTGCAAGTGGACTAGCGTGGAATGAGCAGTTCTTC.

This chain's CDR3 is CASSAQVGDSPLHF. CDR3 in DNA: TGCGCCAGCAGCGCACAGGTTGGGGATTCACCCCTCCACTTT. The rearrangement links TRBV5-1 to TRBJ1-6; perhaps TRBD1 as D (5 bases). V was trimmed by 4 bases and J by 8 bases, leaving 13 bases between them. Germline V gene lookup returns CDR1 SGHRS and CDR2 YFSETQ. The CDR3 is 14 residues long.

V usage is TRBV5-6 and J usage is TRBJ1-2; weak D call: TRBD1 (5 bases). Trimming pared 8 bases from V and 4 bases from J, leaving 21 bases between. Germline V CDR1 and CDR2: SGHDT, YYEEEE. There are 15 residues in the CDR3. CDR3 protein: CASYRLDVQGYGYTF. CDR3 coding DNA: TGTGCCAGTTATCGGTTAGATGTGCAGGGCTATGGCTACACCTTC.

CDR3 residues: CASADRGTDTQYF. The CDR3 nucleotides read TGTGCCAGTGCGGACAGGGGCACAGATACGCAGTATTTT. The V and J genes are TRBV19 and TRBJ2-3; 8 positions agree with TRBD1. CDR3 length equals 13 residues. V lost 8 bases to trimming and J lost 1 base; unmatched junction nucleotides: 2. In germline, CDR1 is LNHDA, CDR2 SQIVND (reference sequence).

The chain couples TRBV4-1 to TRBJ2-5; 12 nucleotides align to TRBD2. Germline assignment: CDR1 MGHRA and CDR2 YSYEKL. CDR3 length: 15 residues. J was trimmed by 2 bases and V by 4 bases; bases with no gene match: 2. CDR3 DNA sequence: TGCGCCAGCAGCCGGACTAGCGGGGAACAAGAGACCCAGTACTTC. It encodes CASSRTSGEQETQYF.

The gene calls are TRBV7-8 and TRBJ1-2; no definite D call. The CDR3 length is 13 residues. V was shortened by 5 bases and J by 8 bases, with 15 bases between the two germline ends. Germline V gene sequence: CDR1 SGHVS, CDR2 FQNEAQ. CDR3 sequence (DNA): TGTGCCAGCAGCCCGGAGCTGGTAGGCGGCTACACCTTC. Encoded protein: CASSPELVGGYTF.

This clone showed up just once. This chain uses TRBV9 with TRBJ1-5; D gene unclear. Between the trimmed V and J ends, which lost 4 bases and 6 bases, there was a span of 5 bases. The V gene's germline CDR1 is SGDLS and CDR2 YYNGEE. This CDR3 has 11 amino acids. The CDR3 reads CASSPIQPQHF. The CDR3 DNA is TGTGCCAGCAGCCCCATTCAGCCCCAGCATTTT.

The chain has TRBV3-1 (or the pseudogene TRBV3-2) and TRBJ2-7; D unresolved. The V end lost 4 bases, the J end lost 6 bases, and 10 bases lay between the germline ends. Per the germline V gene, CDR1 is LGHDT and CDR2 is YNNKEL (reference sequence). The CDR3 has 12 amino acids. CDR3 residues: CASSRTDAEQYF. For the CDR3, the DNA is TGTGCCAGCAGCCGAACAGATGCCGAGCAGTACTTC.

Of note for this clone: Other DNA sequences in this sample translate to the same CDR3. CDR3 DNA sequence: TGTGCCAGCAGTGGCGGGGTGAGCAATCAGCCCCAGCATTTT. Its protein is CASSGGVSNQPQHF. The chain recombines TRBV2 with TRBJ1-5, with D unresolved. This CDR3 contains 14 residues. Deletions cut 4 bases from V and 1 base from J, with 8 bases between. CDR1 and CDR2 from the germline V gene are SNHLY and FYNNEI.

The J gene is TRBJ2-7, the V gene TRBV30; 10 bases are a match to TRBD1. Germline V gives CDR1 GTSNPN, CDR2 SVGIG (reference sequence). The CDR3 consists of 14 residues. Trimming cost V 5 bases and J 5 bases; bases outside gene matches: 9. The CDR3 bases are TGTGCCTGGGAAGTTGGACAGGGGGTTCACGAGCAGTACTTC. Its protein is CAWEVGQGVHEQYF.